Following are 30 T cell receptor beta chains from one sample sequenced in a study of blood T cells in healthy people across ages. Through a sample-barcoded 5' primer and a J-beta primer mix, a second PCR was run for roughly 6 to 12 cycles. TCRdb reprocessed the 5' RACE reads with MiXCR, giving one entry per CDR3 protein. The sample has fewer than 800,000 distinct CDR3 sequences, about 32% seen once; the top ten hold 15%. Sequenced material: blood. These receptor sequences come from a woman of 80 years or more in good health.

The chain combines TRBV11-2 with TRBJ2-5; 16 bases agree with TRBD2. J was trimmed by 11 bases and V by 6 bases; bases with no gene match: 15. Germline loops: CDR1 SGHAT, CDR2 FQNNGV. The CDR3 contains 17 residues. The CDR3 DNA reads TGTGCCAGCAGTCCCGGGACTAGCGGGGGGGCTTACAATGAGCAGTACTTC. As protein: CASSPGTSGGAYNEQYF.

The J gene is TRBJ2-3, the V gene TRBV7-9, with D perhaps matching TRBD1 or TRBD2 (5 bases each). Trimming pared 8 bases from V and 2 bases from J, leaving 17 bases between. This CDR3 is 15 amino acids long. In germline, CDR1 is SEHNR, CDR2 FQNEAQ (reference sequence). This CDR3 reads CASAATAAHTDTQYF. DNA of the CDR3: TGTGCCAGCGCCGCGACAGCGGCACACACAGATACGCAGTATTTT.

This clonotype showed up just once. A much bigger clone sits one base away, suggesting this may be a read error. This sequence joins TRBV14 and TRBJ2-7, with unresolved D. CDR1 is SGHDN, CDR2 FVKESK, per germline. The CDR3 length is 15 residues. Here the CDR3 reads CVSSQDPGPWDEQYF. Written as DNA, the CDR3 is TGTGTCAGCAGCCAAGATCCCGGCCCTTGGGACGAGCAGTACTTC.

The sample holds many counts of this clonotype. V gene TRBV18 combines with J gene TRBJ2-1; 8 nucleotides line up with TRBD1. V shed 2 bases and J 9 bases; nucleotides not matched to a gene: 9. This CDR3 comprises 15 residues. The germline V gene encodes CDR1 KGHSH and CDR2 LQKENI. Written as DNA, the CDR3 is TGTGCCAGCTCACCAGCGGCAGGGGGCTCGGGTGAGCAGTTCTTC. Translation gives CASSPAAGGSGEQFF.

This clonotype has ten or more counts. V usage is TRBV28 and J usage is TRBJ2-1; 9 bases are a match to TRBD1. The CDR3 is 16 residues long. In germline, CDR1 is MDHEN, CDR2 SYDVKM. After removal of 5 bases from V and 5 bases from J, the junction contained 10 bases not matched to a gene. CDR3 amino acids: CASSAPPGQGDNEQFF. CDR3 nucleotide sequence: TGTGCCAGCAGTGCCCCGCCGGGACAGGGTGACAATGAGCAGTTCTTC. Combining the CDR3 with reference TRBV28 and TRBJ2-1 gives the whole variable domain DVKVTQSSRYLVKRTGEKVFLECVQDMDHENMFWYRQDPGLGLRLIYFSYDVKMKEKGDIPEGYSVSREKKERFSLILESASTNQTSMYLCASSAPPGQGDNEQFFGPGTRLTVL.

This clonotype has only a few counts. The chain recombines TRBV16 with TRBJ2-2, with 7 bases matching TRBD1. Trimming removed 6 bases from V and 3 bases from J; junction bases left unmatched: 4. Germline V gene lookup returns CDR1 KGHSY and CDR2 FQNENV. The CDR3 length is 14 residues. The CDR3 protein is CASSPDRYTGELFF. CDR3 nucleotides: TGTGCCAGCAGTCCGGACAGGTACACCGGGGAGCTGTTTTTT.

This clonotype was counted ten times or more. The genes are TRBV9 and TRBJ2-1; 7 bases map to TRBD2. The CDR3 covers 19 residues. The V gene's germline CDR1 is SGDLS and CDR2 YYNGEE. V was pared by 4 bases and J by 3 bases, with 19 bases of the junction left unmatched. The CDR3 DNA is TGTGCCAGCAGCTTATTGTCCCCCACTTGGGGGGGATACTACAATGAGCAGTTCTTC. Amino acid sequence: CASSLLSPTWGGYYNEQFF.

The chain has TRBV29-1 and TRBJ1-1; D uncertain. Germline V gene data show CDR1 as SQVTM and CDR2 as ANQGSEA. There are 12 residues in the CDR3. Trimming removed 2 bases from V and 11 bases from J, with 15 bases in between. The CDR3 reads CSVEIVWGAAFF. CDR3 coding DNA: TGCAGCGTTGAAATTGTTTGGGGAGCGGCTTTCTTT.

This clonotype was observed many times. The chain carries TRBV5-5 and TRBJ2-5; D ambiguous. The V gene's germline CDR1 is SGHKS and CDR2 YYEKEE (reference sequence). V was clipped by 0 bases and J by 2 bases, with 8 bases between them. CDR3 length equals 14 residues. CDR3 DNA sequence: TGTGCCAGCAGCTTGGAGACTGGACAAGAGACCCAGTACTTC. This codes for CASSLETGQETQYF.

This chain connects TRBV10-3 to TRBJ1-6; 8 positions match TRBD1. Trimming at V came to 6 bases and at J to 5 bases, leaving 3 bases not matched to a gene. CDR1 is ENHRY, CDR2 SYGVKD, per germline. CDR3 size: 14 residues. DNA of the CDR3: TGTGCCATCAGCCTGGGACAGGATAATTCACCCCTCCACTTT. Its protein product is CAISLGQDNSPLHF.

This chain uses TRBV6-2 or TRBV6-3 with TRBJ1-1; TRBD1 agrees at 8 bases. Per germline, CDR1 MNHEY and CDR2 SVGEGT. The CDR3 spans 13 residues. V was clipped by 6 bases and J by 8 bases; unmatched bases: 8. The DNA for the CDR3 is TGTGCCAGCAGACGATCGGACAGGGAGGAAGCTTTCTTT. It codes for CASRRSDREEAFF.

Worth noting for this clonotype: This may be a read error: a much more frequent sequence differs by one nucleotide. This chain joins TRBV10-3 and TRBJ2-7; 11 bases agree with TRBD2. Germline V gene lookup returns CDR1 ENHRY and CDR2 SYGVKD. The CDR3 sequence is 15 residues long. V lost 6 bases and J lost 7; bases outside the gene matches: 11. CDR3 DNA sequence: TGTGCCATCAGGGGGGGGACTAGCGGCAAGGCGGAGCAGTACTTC. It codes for CAIRGGTSGKAEQYF.

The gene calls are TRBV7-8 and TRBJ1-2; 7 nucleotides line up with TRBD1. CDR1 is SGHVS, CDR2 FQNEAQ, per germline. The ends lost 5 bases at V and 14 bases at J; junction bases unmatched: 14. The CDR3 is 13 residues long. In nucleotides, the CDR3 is TGTGCCAGCAGCGAAAAAGGACAGGCGAGTGGAACCTTC. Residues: CASSEKGQASGTF.

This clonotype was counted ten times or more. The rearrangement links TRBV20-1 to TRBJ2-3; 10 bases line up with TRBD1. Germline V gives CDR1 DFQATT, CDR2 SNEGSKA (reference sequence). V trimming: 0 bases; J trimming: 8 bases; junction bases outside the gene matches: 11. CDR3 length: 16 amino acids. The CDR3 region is CSARDGDRGPSGTQYF. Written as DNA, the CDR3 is TGCAGTGCTAGAGATGGGGACAGGGGCCCGTCAGGTACGCAGTATTTT.

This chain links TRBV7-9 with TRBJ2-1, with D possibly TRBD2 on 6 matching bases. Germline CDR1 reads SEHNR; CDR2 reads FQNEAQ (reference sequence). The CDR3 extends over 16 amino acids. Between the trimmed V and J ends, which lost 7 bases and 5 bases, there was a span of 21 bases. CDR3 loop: CASNSPAGGRNNEQFF. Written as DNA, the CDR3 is TGTGCCAGCAATTCCCCAGCGGGCGGAAGGAACAATGAGCAGTTCTTC.

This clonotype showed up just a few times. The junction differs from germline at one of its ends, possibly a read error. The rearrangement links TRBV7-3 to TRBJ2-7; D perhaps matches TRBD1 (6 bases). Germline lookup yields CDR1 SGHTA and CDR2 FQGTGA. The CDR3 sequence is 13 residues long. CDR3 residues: CVSSLAGAYEQYF. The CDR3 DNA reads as TGTGTCAGCAGCTTAGCAGGGGCCTACGAGCAGTACTTC.

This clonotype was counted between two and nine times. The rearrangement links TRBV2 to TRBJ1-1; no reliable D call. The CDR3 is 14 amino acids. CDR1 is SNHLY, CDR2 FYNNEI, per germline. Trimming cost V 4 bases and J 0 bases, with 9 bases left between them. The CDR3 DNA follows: TGTGCCAGCAGTGTAATAGCGATGAACACTGAAGCTTTCTTT. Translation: CASSVIAMNTEAFF. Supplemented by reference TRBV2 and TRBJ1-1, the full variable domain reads EPEVTQTPSHQVTQMGQEVILRCVPISNHLYFYWYRQILGQKVEFLVSFYNNEISEKSEIFDDQFSVERPDGSNFTLKIRSTKLEDSAMYFCASSVIAMNTEAFFGQGTRLTVV.

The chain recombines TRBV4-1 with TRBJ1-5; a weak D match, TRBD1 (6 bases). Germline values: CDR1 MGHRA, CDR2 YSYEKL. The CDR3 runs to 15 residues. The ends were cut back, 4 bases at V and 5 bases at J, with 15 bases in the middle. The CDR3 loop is CASSLRPEGDQPQHF. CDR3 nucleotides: TGCGCCAGCAGCCTACGCCCCGAGGGGGATCAGCCCCAGCATTTT.

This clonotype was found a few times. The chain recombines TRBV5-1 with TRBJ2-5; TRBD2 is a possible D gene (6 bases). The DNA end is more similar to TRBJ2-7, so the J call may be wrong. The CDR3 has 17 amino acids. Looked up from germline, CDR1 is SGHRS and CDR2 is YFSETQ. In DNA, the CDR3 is TGCGCCAGCAGCCGAGGGTTCCGGGACGGGGGTAGCAACGAGCAGTACTTC. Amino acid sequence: CASSRGFRDGGSNEQYF.

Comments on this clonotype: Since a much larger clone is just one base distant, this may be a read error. CDR3: CASSEGQDSYNGQFF. The CDR3, as DNA: TGTGCCAGTAGTGAGGGACAGGACTCCTACAATGGGCAGTTCTTC. The gene calls are TRBV19 and TRBJ2-1, with TRBD1 matching 8 bases. The CDR3 loop spans 15 amino acids. Per the germline V gene, CDR1 is LNHDA and CDR2 is SQIVND (reference sequence). Full variable domain (rest looked up from reference TRBV19 and TRBJ2-1): DGGITQSPKYLFRKEGQNVTLSCEQNLNHDAMYWYRQDPGQGLRLIYYSQIVNDFQKGDIAEGYSVSREKKESFPLTVTSAQKNPTAFYLCASSEGQDSYNGQFFGPGTRLTVL.

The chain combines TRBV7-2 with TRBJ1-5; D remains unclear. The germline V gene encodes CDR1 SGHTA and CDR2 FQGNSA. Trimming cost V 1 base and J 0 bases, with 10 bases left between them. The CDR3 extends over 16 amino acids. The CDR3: CASSLVTVYSNQPQHF. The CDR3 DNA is TGTGCCAGCAGCTTAGTCACGGTATATAGCAATCAGCCCCAGCATTTT.

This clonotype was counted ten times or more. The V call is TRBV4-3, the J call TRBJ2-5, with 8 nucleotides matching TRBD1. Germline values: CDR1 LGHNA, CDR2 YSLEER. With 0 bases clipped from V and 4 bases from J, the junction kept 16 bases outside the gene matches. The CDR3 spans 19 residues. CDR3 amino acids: CASSQDLIRKTGETETQYF. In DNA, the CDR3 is TGCGCCAGCAGCCAAGATCTCATAAGGAAGACAGGGGAAACAGAGACCCAGTACTTC.

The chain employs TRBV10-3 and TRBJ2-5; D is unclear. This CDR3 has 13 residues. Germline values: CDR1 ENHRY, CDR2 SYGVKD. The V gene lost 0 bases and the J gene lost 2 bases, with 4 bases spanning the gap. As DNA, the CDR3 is TGTGCCATCAGTGAGTCCCAGCAAGAGACCCAGTACTTC. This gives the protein CAISESQQETQYF.

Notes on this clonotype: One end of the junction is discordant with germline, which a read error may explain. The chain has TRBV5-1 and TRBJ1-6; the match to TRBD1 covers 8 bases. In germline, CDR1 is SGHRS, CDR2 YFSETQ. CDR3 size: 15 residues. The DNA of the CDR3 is TGCGCCAGCAGCTTTACGGACAGGGCTGATTCACTCCTCCACTTT. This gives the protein CASSFTDRADSLLHF.

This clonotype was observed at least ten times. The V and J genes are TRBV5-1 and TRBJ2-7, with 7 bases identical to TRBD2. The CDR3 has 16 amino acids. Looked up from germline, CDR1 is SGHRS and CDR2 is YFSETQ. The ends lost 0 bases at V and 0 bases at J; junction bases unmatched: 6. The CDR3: CASSLDSGGSSYEQYF. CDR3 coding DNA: TGCGCCAGCAGCTTGGACTCCGGGGGGTCCTCCTACGAGCAGTACTTC.

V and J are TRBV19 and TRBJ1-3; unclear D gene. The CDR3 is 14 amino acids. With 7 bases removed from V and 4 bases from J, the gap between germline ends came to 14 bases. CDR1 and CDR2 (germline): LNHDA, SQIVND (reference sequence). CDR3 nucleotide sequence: TGTGCCAGTACTAACAATGGGGTCGGAAACACCATATATTTT. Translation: CASTNNGVGNTIYF.

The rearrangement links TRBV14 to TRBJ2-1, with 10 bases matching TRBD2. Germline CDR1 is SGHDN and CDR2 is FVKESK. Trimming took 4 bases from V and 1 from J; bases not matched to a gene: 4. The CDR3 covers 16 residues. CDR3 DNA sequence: TGTGCCAGCAGCCTTACTAGCGGGGTGTCCTACAATGAGCAGTTCTTC. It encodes CASSLTSGVSYNEQFF. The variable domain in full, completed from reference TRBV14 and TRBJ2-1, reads EAGVTQFPSHSVIEKGQTVTLRCDPISGHDNLYWYRRVMGKEIKFLLHFVKESKQDESGMPNNRFLAERTGGTYSTLKVQPAELEDSGVYFCASSLTSGVSYNEQFFGPGTRLTVL.

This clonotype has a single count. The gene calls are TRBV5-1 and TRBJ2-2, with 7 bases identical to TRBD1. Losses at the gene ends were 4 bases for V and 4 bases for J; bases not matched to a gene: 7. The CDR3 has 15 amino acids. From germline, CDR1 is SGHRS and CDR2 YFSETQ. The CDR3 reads CASSGYGQATGELFF. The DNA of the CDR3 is TGCGCCAGCAGCGGATATGGACAGGCCACCGGGGAGCTGTTTTTT.

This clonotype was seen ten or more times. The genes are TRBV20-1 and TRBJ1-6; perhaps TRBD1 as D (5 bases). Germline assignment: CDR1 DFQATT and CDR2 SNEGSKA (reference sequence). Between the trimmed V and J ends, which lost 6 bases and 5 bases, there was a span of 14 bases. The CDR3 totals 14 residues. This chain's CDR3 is CSAGEQGNNSPLHF. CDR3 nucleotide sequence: TGCAGTGCCGGGGAGCAGGGAAATAATTCACCCCTCCACTTT.

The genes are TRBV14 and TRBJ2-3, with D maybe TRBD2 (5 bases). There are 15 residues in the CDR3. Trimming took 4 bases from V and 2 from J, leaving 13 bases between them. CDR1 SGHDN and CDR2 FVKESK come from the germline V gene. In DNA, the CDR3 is TGTGCCAGCAGCCCCGGGATCCTTTTCACAGATACGCAGTATTTT. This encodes CASSPGILFTDTQYF.